This TCR beta chain was sequenced for a study of cytomegalovirus exposure and HLA in healthy donors. Use of 60 Vbeta and 13 Jbeta primers characterized the PCR. The data were produced by immunoSEQ multiplex PCR, yet TCRdb's version contains in-frame clones alone and is incomplete. The table records approximately 160,000 clones, approximately 78% of them present only once. The CDR3 length is 14 residues. Germline CDR1 is SQVTM and CDR2 is ANQGSEA. The ends were cut back, 7 bases at V and 3 bases at J, with 18 bases in the middle. The receptor's source is a girl aged 2 to 10 in good health and CMV-seropositive. V and J are TRBV29-1 and TRBJ1-2; D uncertain. Sequencing was performed on PBMCs. The DNA of the CDR3 is TGCAGCGCCTTTCGAGGCCCTCCTGACTATGGCTACACCTTC. Its protein product is CSAFRGPPDYGYTF.